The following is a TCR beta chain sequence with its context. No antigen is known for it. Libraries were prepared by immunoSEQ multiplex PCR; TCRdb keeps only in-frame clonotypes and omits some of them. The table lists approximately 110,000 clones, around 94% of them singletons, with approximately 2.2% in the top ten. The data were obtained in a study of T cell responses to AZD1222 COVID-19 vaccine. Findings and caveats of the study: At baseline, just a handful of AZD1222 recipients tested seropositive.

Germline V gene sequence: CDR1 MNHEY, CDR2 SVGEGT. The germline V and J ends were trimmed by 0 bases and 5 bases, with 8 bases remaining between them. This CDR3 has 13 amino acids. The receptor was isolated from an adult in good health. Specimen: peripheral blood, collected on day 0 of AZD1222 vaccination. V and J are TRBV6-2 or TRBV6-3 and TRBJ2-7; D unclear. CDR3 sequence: CASSYSNGDEQYF. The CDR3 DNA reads TGTGCCAGCAGTTACTCGAATGGGGACGAGCAGTACTTC.